The TCR beta chain under discussion was sequenced for a study of shared clonotypes between healthy human individuals. The CDR3 has 14 amino acids. The V end lost 2 bases, the J end lost 4 bases, and 10 bases lay between the germline ends. Germline V gene lookup returns CDR1 LGHNT and CDR2 FRNRAP. Assay: immunoSEQ multiplex PCR; the TCRdb copy retains only in-frame clones and omits some. The sample shows more than 550,000 clones, approximately 77% of them seen only once. Worth noting for this clone: Its cognate antigen is unknown.

Study-wide points: Memory subsets generally showed lower estimated richness than naive subsets.

The material sequenced was memory CD4+ T cells sorted from blood. The subset was: CD45RA-negative fraction. V is TRBV12-5 and J is TRBJ2-3; D gene ambiguous. This receptor was obtained from a woman under 40 in good health. The CDR3 DNA follows: TGTGCTAGTGGTTTGATGGCAGCATCAGATACGCAGTATTTT. It codes for CASGLMAASDTQYF.